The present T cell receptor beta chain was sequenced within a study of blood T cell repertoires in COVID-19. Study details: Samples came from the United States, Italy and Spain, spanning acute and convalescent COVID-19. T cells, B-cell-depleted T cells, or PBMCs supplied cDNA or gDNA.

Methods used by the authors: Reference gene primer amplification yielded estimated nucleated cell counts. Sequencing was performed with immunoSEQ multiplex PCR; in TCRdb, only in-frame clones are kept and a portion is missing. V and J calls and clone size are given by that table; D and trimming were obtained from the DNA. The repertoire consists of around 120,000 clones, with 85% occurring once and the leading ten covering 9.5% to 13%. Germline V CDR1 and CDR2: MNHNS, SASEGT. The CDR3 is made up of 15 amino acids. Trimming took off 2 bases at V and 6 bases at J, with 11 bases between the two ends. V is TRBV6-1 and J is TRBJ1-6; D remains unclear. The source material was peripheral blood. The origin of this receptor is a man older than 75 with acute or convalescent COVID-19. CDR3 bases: TGTGCCAGCAGTGAACGGGGATTCGGTAATTCACCCCTCCACTTT. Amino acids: CASSERGFGNSPLHF.